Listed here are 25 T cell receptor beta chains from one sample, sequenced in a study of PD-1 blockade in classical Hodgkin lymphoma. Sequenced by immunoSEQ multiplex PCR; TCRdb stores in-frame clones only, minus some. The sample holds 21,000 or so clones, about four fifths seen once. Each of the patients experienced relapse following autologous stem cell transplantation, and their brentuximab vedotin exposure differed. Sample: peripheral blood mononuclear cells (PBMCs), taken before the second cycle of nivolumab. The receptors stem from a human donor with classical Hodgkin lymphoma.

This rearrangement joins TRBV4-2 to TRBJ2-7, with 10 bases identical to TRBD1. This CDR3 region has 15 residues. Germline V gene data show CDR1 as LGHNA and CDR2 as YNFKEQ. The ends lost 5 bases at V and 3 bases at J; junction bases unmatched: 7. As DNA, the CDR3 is TGTGCCAGCAGCTTGGGGGGGACAGGGGTCTACGAGCAGTACTTC. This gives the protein CASSLGGTGVYEQYF.

The CDR3 loop is CASSQVPWTSRALNTQYF. In DNA, the CDR3 is TGCGCCAGCAGCCAAGTGCCCTGGACTAGCCGGGCCCTTAATACGCAGTATTTT. The rearrangement joins TRBV4-3 to TRBJ2-3; 8 positions agree with TRBD2. Per germline, CDR1 LGHNA and CDR2 YSLEER. The CDR3 extends over 18 amino acids. Trimming took 1 base from V and 7 from J; bases not matched to a gene: 16.

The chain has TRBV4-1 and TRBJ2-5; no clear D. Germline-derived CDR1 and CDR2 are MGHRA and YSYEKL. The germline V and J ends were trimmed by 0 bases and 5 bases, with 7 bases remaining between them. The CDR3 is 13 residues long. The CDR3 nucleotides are TGCGCCAGCAGCCAAGATGTTACTGAGACCCAGTACTTC. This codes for CASSQDVTETQYF.

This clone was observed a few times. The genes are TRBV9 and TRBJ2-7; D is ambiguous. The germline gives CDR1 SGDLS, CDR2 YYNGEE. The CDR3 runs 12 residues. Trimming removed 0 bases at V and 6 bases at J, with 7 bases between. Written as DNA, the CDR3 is TGTGCCAGCAGCGTAGACGTGGGCGAGCAGTACTTC. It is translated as CASSVDVGEQYF.

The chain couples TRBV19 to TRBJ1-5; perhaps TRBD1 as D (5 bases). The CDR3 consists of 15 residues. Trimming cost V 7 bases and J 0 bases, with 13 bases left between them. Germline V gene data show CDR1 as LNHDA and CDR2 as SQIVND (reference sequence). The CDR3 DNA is TGTGCCAGTACTGACAGAACCTATAGCAATCAGCCCCAGCATTTT. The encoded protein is CASTDRTYSNQPQHF.

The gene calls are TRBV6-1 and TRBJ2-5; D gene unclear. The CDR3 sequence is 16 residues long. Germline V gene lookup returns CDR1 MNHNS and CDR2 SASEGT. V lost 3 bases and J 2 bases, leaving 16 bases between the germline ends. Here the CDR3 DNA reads TGTGCCAGCAGTGAGCCTGACAAGAACCAACAAGAGACCCAGTACTTC. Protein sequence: CASSEPDKNQQETQYF.

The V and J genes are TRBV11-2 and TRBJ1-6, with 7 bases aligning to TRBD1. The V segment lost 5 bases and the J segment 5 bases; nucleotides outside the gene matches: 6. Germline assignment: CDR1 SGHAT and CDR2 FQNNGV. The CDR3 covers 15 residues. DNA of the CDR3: TGTGCCAGCAGCCCGACAGGGACTAATAATTCACCCCTCCACTTT. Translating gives CASSPTGTNNSPLHF.

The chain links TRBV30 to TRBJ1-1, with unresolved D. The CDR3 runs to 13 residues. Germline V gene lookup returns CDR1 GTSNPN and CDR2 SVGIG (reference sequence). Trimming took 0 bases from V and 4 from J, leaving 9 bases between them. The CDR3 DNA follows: TGTGCCTGGAGTGTGGACGCCGGCACTGAAGCTTTCTTT. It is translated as CAWSVDAGTEAFF.

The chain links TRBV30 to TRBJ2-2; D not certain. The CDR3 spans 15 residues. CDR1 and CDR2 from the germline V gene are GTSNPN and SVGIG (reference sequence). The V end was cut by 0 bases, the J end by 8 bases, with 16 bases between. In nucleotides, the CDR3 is TGTGCCTGGAGTGTACAGTGCCTCACACGAGGGGAGCTGTTTTTT. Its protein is CAWSVQCLTRGELFF.

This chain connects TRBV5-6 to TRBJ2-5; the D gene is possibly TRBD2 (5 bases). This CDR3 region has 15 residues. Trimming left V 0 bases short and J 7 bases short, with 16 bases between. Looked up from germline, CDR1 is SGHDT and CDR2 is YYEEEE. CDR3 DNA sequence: TGTGCCAGCAGCTTGGCCGGGTTGGGAGTGGCGACCCAGTACTTC. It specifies CASSLAGLGVATQYF.

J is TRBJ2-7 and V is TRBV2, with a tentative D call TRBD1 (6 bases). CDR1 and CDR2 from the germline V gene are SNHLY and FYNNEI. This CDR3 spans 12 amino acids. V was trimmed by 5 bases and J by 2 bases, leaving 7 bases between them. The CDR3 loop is CASSTGTYEQYF. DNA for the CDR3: TGTGCCAGCAGTACAGGGACCTACGAGCAGTACTTC.

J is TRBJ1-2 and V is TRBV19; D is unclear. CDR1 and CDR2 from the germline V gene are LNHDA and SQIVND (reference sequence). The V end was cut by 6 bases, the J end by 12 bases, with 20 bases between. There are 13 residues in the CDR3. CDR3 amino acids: CASSTQTTAKNTF. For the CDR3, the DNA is TGTGCCAGTAGCACACAAACGACCGCGAAAAACACCTTC.

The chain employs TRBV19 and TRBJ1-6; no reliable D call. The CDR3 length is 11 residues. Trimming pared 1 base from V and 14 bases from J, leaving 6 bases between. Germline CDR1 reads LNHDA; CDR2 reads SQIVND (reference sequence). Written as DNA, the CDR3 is TGTGCCAGTAGTATAGGAGAGACCCTCCACTTT. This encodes CASSIGETLHF.

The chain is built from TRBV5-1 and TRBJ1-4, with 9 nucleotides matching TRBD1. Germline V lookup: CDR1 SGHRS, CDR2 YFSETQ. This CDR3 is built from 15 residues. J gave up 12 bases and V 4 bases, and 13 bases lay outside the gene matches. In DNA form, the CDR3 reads TGCGCCAGCAGCCCGGAGGGACAGGGACCCGAGGAACTGTTTTTT. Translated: CASSPEGQGPEELFF.

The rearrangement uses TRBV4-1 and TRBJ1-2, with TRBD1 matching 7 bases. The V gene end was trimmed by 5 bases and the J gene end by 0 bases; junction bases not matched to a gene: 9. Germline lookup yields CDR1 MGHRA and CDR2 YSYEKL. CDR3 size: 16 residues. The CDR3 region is CASSYPGQKTNYGYTF. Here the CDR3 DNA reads TGCGCCAGCAGCTACCCGGGACAGAAGACTAACTATGGCTACACCTTC.

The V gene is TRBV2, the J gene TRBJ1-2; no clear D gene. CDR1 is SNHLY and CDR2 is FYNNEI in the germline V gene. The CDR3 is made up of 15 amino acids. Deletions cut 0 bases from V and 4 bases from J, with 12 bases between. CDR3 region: CASSEALSNPYGYTF. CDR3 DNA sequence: TGTGCCAGCAGTGAAGCGCTAAGTAACCCCTATGGCTACACCTTC.

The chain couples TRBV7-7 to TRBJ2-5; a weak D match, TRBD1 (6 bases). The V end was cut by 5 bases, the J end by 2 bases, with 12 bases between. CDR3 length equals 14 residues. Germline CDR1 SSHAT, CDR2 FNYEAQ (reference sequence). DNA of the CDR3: TGTGCCAGCAGCCCTAGGGGGTCGCAAGAGACCCAGTACTTC. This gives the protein CASSPRGSQETQYF.

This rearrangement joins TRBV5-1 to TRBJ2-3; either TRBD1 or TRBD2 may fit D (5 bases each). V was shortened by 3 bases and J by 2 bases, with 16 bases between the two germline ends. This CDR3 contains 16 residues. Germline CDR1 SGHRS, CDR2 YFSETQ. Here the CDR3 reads CASSYGLGRLTDTQYF. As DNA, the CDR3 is TGCGCCAGCAGCTACGGATTGGGACGGCTCACAGATACGCAGTATTTT.

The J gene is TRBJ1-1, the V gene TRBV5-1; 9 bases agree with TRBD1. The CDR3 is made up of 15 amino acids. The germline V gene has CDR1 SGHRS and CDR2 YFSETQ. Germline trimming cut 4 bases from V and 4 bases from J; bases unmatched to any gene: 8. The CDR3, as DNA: TGCGCCAGCAGCATGGACAGGGGAATGGGCACTGAAGCTTTCTTT. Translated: CASSMDRGMGTEAFF.

CDR3 nucleotide sequence: TGTGCCAGCTCACCGCCCGGGACTAGGAAAGAGACCCAGTACTTC. Protein product: CASSPPGTRKETQYF. The chain carries TRBV18 and TRBJ2-5, with 8 bases matching TRBD2. Germline lookup yields CDR1 KGHSH and CDR2 LQKENI. The CDR3 covers 15 residues. The trim removed 3 bases at V and 3 bases at J, leaving 6 bases unmatched.

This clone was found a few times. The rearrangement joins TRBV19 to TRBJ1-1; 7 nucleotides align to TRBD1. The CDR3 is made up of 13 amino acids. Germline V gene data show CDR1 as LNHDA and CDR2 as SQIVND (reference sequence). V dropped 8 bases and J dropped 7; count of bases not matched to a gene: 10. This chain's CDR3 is CASGRGQGGEAFF. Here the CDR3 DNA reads TGTGCCAGTGGAAGGGGGCAGGGCGGTGAAGCTTTCTTT. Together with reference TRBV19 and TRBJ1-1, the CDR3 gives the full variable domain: DGGITQSPKYLFRKEGQNVTLSCEQNLNHDAMYWYRQDPGQGLRLIYYSQIVNDFQKGDIAEGYSVSREKKESFPLTVTSAQKNPTAFYLCASGRGQGGEAFFGQGTRLTVV.

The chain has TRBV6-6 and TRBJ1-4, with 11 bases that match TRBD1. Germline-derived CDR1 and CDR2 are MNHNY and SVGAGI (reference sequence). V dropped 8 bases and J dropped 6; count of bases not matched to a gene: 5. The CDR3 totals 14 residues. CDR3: CASLTGQGDEKLFF. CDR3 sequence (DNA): TGTGCCAGCCTCACGGGACAGGGGGATGAAAAACTGTTTTTT.

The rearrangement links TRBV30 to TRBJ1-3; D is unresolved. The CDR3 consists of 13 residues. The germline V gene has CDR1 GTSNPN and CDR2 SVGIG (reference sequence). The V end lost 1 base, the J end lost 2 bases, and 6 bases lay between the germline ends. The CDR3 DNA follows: TGTGCCTGGAGTGCCACAGCTGGAAACACCATATATTTT. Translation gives CAWSATAGNTIYF.

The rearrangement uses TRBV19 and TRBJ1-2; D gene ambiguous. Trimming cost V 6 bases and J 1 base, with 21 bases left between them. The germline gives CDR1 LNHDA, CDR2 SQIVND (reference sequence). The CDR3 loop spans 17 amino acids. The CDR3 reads CASSPPRVNTFNYGYTF. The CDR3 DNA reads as TGTGCCAGTAGCCCCCCAAGGGTAAACACCTTTAACTATGGCTACACCTTC.

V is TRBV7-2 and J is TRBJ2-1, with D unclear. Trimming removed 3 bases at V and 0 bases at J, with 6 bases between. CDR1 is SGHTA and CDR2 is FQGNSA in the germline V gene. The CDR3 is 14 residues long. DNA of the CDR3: TGTGCCAGCAGCTTCGCTTACTCCTACAATGAGCAGTTCTTC. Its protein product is CASSFAYSYNEQFF.